Here is one TCR beta chain with its context. The antigen remains undetermined. PCR amplification relied on 60 Vbeta primers (plus 13 Jbeta primers). Data came from immunoSEQ multiplex PCR; TCRdb stores just in-frame clones and leaves some out. The sample holds tens of thousands of clones, roughly 75% seen once. This entry comes from a study of cytomegalovirus exposure and HLA in healthy donors. Study-level findings and limits: Altogether, 150 or so TCR beta chains were recorded as cytomegalovirus-associated. An Asian-associated ancestry cluster reportedly showed fewer N-insertions than the approximately 700-donor mean in a later analysis.

All the people who gave samples were healthy bone marrow donors. Donors sampled were nominally healthy, though unrecorded immune exposures were likely. The CDR3 spans 15 residues. The V and J ends lost 7 bases and 6 bases respectively, with 19 bases between them. CDR1 ENHRY and CDR2 SYGVKD come from the germline V gene. Sequencing was done on a sample of PBMCs. The chain couples TRBV10-3 to TRBJ2-1, with D possibly TRBD2 on 6 matching bases. This receptor was obtained from a middle-aged woman in good health and CMV-seronegative. DNA of the CDR3: TGTGCCATCAAGAGGGAGGTAGGAAGTGGCAATGAGCAGTTCTTC. The encoded protein is CAIKREVGSGNEQFF.